Each of the 11 T cell receptor beta chains below was sequenced from the same sample in a study of technical replicates of blood from a handful of donors. Using immunoSEQ multiplex PCR, the repertoire was profiled, and TCRdb retains in-frame clones only, with some absent. The table includes about 71,000 clones, roughly 90% detected once. The specimen sequenced was T cells isolated from PBMCs. The receptor source for this set is a human donor in good health.

The chain uses TRBV18 and TRBJ2-3; 10 bases line up with TRBD2. Germline V CDR1 and CDR2: KGHSH, LQKENI. V gave up 2 bases and J gave up 2 bases; unmatched junction bases: 4. This CDR3 region has 16 residues. CDR3 region: CASSPFTSGATDTQYF. The CDR3 DNA is TGTGCCAGCTCACCATTCACTAGCGGGGCCACAGATACGCAGTATTTT.

The chain links TRBV27 to TRBJ1-2, with 8 bases lining up with TRBD1. The CDR3 has 15 amino acids. J gave up 2 bases and V 2 bases, and 4 bases lay outside the gene matches. CDR1 and CDR2 from the germline V gene are MNHEY and SMNVEV (reference sequence). DNA of the CDR3: TGTGCCAGCAGTTTAAGGACAGGGTCGAACTATGGCTACACCTTC. Translating gives CASSLRTGSNYGYTF.

The chain has TRBV7-9 and TRBJ1-2; 12 bases match TRBD1. With V trimmed by 5 bases and J by 7 bases, 17 bases remained unmatched. This CDR3 has 18 residues. Germline V gene sequence: CDR1 SEHNR, CDR2 FQNEAQ (reference sequence). CDR3 protein: CASSPAIWDRGRGGGYTF. The DNA of the CDR3 is TGTGCCAGCAGCCCAGCGATATGGGACAGGGGGCGCGGGGGTGGCTACACCTTC.

The rearrangement joins TRBV11-3 to TRBJ1-3; D not resolved. Germline V gene lookup returns CDR1 SGHNT and CDR2 YENEEA. Trimming removed 6 bases at V and 0 bases at J, with 12 bases between. The CDR3 extends over 15 amino acids. In DNA form, the CDR3 reads TGTGCCAGCAGTTTACATTCCAGCTCTGGAAACACCATATATTTT. It yields the protein CASSLHSSSGNTIYF.

The genes are TRBV30 and TRBJ1-2; 7 positions match TRBD1. The trim removed 0 bases at V and 3 bases at J, leaving 4 bases unmatched. The germline V gene encodes CDR1 GTSNPN and CDR2 SVGIG (reference sequence). The CDR3 is 14 amino acids. Here the CDR3 DNA reads TGTGCCTGGAGTGTCACAGGGGTGGACTATGGCTACACCTTC. As protein: CAWSVTGVDYGYTF.

This chain joins TRBV7-9 and TRBJ2-1; D gene uncertain. Trimming took 4 bases from V and 15 from J, leaving 13 bases between them. Germline V gene data show CDR1 as SEHNR and CDR2 as FQNEAQ (reference sequence). The CDR3 spans 11 residues. The CDR3 DNA sequence: TGTGCCAGCAGCTACAACGCCCAGGCGTTCTTC. Protein product: CASSYNAQAFF.

This rearrangement joins TRBV4-3 to TRBJ2-7; the D gene is possibly TRBD2 (6 bases). The germline V gene has CDR1 LGHNA and CDR2 YSLEER. This CDR3 comprises 16 residues. V was shortened by 5 bases and J by 0 bases, with 17 bases between the two germline ends. DNA for the CDR3: TGCGCCAGCAGCGTGACAGCTAGCGCCTTCTCCTACGAGCAGTACTTC. It encodes CASSVTASAFSYEQYF.

This CDR3 reads CASSSDSYTGELFF. CDR3 nucleotides: TGTGCCAGCAGCTCGGACAGTTACACCGGGGAGCTGTTTTTT. The J gene is TRBJ2-2, the V gene TRBV7-9, with D perhaps matching TRBD1 (6 bases). V was cut by 4 bases and J by 3 bases, with 9 bases left in between. The CDR3 totals 14 residues. Germline loops: CDR1 SEHNR, CDR2 FQNEAQ (reference sequence).

V gene TRBV29-1 combines with J gene TRBJ2-1; 9 positions agree with TRBD2. The CDR3 contains 14 residues. With 3 bases clipped from V and 9 bases from J, the junction kept 9 bases outside the gene matches. Germline-derived CDR1 and CDR2 are SQVTM and ANQGSEA. CDR3 nucleotides: TGCAGCGTTGAGGGCGGGAGGGTTTACGGTGAGCAGTTCTTC. As protein: CSVEGGRVYGEQFF.

The genes are TRBV5-6 and TRBJ2-7; 9 nucleotides align to TRBD1. The CDR3 runs 13 residues. Germline assignment: CDR1 SGHDT and CDR2 YYEEEE. J gave up 5 bases and V 4 bases, and 4 bases lay outside the gene matches. The chain's CDR3 is CASSGTGNNEQYF. As DNA, the CDR3 is TGTGCCAGCAGCGGGACAGGGAATAACGAGCAGTACTTC.

V gene TRBV10-3 combines with J gene TRBJ1-4; 7 bases agree with TRBD1. This CDR3 comprises 17 residues. The germline V gene encodes CDR1 ENHRY and CDR2 SYGVKD. J was trimmed by 2 bases and V by 0 bases; bases with no gene match: 6. CDR3 loop: CAISESGGGATNEKLFF. The CDR3 DNA reads TGTGCCATCAGTGAGTCTGGAGGGGGCGCGACTAATGAAAAACTGTTTTTT.